The entry that follows covers one TCR beta chain sequence. The antigen remains undetermined. The CDR3 length is 16 residues. V shed 1 base and J 8 bases; nucleotides not matched to a gene: 7. The germline CDR1 and CDR2 sequences are MGHRA and YSYEKL. The data are from a study of graft-versus-host responses after intestinal transplantation. Study background: Multivisceral, liver-intestinal, or isolated intestinal transplants were given to recipients. Study observations and caveats: High graft-versus-host to host-versus-graft T cell clonal ratios marked allografts of patients with graft-donor macrochimerism. The recipient marrow held GvH clones, and some of them showed up first in ileum or blood.

Profiling relied on immunoSEQ multiplex PCR, and the TCRdb table lists in-frame clones only, not all of them. The sample lists about 100,000 clones; over 75% were seen once. The V call is TRBV4-1, the J call TRBJ2-3; 12 nucleotides match TRBD2. The clonotype originates from a human donor who was the organ donor for an intestinal transplant. The specimen comprised unstimulated CD4+ T cells sorted from spleen or lymph node cells, sampled before transplant. CDR3 region: CASSQAPSGGGVTQYF. The CDR3 DNA reads as TGCGCCAGCAGCCAAGCTCCTAGCGGGGGGGGCGTTACGCAGTATTTT.